The 14 T cell receptor beta chains below were found in one sample sequenced in a study of T-cell memory formation after mild COVID-19. MiXCR was run by TCRdb on the 5' RACE reads, yielding one entry per CDR3 protein. This table holds hundreds of thousands of distinct CDR3 sequences, more than 20% found once. The sequenced sample consisted of PBMCs or a T cell subset sorted from them (not recorded which). The receptors shown here come from an adult woman who had mild COVID-19 (a few samples of this study predate the infection). Cell type and time point are not known.

Only a few counts were recorded for this clonotype. This chain links TRBV25-1 with TRBJ2-3, with 13 nucleotides matching TRBD2. Germline CDR1 reads MGHDK; CDR2 reads SYGVNS. V was clipped by 7 bases and J by 0 bases; unmatched bases: 10. The CDR3 sequence is 18 residues long. The CDR3 loop reads CASIGGLAGVQSTDTQYF. CDR3 DNA: TGTGCCAGCATCGGAGGACTAGCGGGAGTCCAGAGCACAGATACGCAGTATTTT.

The chain is built from TRBV9 and TRBJ2-1; 15 bases align to TRBD2. Germline V gene sequence: CDR1 SGDLS, CDR2 YYNGEE. Unmatched junction bases numbered 9, after V lost 4 bases and J lost 7 bases. The CDR3 is made up of 17 amino acids. The CDR3 DNA follows: TGTGCCAGCAGCATCGGACTAGCGGGGGGGCCGCAAAATGAGCAGTTCTTC. This gives the protein CASSIGLAGGPQNEQFF.

The chain links TRBV28 to TRBJ2-3; TRBD2 matches at 8 bases. Germline-derived CDR1 and CDR2 are MDHEN and SYDVKM. V was pared by 6 bases and J by 3 bases, with 8 bases of the junction left unmatched. This CDR3 has 15 residues. CDR3 region: CASSLPGLGTDTQYF. DNA of the CDR3: TGTGCCAGCAGCCTACCGGGACTAGGTACAGATACGCAGTATTTT.

V usage is TRBV5-5 and J usage is TRBJ1-4; D possibly corresponds to TRBD1 (5 bases). V lost 4 bases and J 8 bases, leaving 12 bases between the germline ends. The germline V gene has CDR1 SGHKS and CDR2 YYEKEE (reference sequence). This CDR3 spans 13 amino acids. CDR3 protein: CASSLLGGEKLFF. The CDR3 DNA reads as TGTGCCAGCAGCCTCCTCGGGGGGGAAAAACTGTTTTTT.

A note on this clonotype: As the CDR3 is not closed by the conserved phenylalanine or tryptophan, this likely results from a read error. The chain combines TRBV11-2 with TRBJ2-1, with D uncertain. V lost 8 bases, J lost 6 bases, and 8 bases lay in between. Germline loops: CDR1 SGHAT, CDR2 FQNNGV. The CDR3 sequence is 11 residues long. CDR3 sequence (DNA): TGTGCCAGCGAACTTGGCAATGAGCAGTTCGTC. Its protein product is CASELGNEQFV.

The rearrangement joins TRBV15 to TRBJ2-7; perhaps TRBD2 as D (5 bases). The CDR3 contains 14 residues. Germline-derived CDR1 and CDR2 are LNHNV and YYDKDF (reference sequence). V shed 0 bases and J shed 3 bases, with 9 bases lying between them. CDR3 coding DNA: TGTGCCACCAGCAGAGAGAGGGATCTCTACGAGCAGTACTTC. As protein: CATSRERDLYEQYF. Full variable domain (outside the CDR3, taken from reference TRBV15 and TRBJ2-7): DAMVIQNPRYQVTQFGKPVTLSCSQTLNHNVMYWYQQKSSQAPKLLFHYYDKDFNNEADTPDNFQSRRPNTSFCFLDIRSPGLGDTAMYLCATSRERDLYEQYFGPGTRLTVT.

This chain joins TRBV5-1 and TRBJ2-3; 8 nucleotides agree with TRBD2. The CDR3 runs to 16 residues. Germline values: CDR1 SGHRS, CDR2 YFSETQ. Trimming cost V 4 bases and J 6 bases; bases outside gene matches: 13. CDR3: CASSPRTSSLVDTQYF. The CDR3 DNA sequence: TGCGCCAGCAGCCCAAGGACTAGCTCATTGGTGGATACGCAGTATTTT.

This clonotype was detected ten times or more. The V and J genes are TRBV5-1 and TRBJ2-7; 8 bases match TRBD2. The V gene end was trimmed by 2 bases and the J gene end by 3 bases; junction bases not matched to a gene: 13. Per the germline V gene, CDR1 is SGHRS and CDR2 is YFSETQ. The CDR3 consists of 17 residues. The CDR3 protein is CASSFGPGGPLIYEQYF. CDR3 in DNA: TGCGCCAGCAGCTTTGGTCCGGGGGGGCCTTTAATCTACGAGCAGTACTTC.

The chain employs TRBV23-1 and TRBJ2-5; either TRBD1 or TRBD2 may fit D (6 bases each). TRBV23-1 is an open reading frame whose function is uncertain. Trimming pared 4 bases from V and 2 bases from J, leaving 14 bases between. This CDR3 is 15 amino acids long. CDR3 sequence reads: CASSRRRGGQETQYF. The DNA of the CDR3 is TGCGCCAGCAGTCGGCGCAGGGGAGGACAAGAGACCCAGTACTTC.

This clonotype has just a few counts. This rearrangement joins TRBV7-9 to TRBJ2-1; D remains ambiguous. This CDR3 contains 13 residues. Trimming removed 1 base from V and 12 bases from J, with 13 bases in between. Germline V lookup: CDR1 SEHNR, CDR2 FQNEAQ (reference sequence). In DNA form, the CDR3 reads TGTGCCAGCAGCTTAGTTACAAGTCTGGTGCAGTTCTTC. This translates into CASSLVTSLVQFF.

This chain joins TRBV27 and TRBJ1-5; possible D gene TRBD1, 5 bases. This CDR3 has 17 amino acids. V was shortened by 6 bases and J by 0 bases, with 18 bases between the two germline ends. The germline V gene encodes CDR1 MNHEY and CDR2 SMNVEV (reference sequence). The CDR3 DNA sequence: TGTGCCAGCAGCCCCCGCCGGGGGGGGTATAGCAATCAGCCCCAGCATTTT. Translating it yields CASSPRRGGYSNQPQHF.

This chain joins TRBV2 and TRBJ2-5; the D gene is possibly TRBD1 (5 bases). Trimming cost V 5 bases and J 4 bases, with 11 bases left between them. Germline assignment: CDR1 SNHLY and CDR2 FYNNEI. The CDR3 totals 13 residues. CDR3 nucleotide sequence: TGTGCCAGCAGTCGCGACAGCAGAGAGACCCAGTACTTC. Protein: CASSRDSRETQYF.

With respect to this clonotype: A much larger clone is a single base away; this may be a read error. V and J are TRBV7-2 and TRBJ2-3; D ambiguous. The CDR3 totals 13 residues. V shed 0 bases and J shed 6 bases, with 7 bases lying between them. The V gene's germline CDR1 is SGHTA and CDR2 FQGNSA. In DNA, the CDR3 is TGTGCCAGCAGCTTAGCTATGGTTGATACGCAGTATTTT. This encodes CASSLAMVDTQYF.

This clonotype was seen more than once but under ten times. The chain combines TRBV2 with TRBJ1-4; the D gene is possibly TRBD1 (5 bases). CDR3 size: 14 residues. V lost 6 bases and J 8 bases, leaving 16 bases between the germline ends. Germline V gene data show CDR1 as SNHLY and CDR2 as FYNNEI. DNA of the CDR3: TGTGCCAGCAGCGCCGGGGCAGGGTTCGAAAAACTGTTTTTT. Amino acid sequence: CASSAGAGFEKLFF.